Below are 12 T cell receptor beta chains sequenced from a single sample in a study of PD-1 blockade in classical Hodgkin lymphoma. After autologous stem cell transplantation all patients relapsed, and prior brentuximab vedotin exposure differed between cohorts. Assay used: immunoSEQ multiplex PCR; TCRdb lists only in-frame clones, some missing. The table includes about 23,000 clones, roughly 70% detected once. The starting material was peripheral blood mononuclear cells (PBMCs), obtained at baseline. These receptors came from a human donor with classical Hodgkin lymphoma.

The chain combines TRBV7-2 with TRBJ2-1; tentative D call: TRBD2 (7 bases). V dropped 5 bases and J dropped 4 bases, with 15 bases sitting between them. The CDR3 has 15 residues. The germline CDR1 and CDR2 sequences are SGHTA and FQGNSA. The CDR3: CASSTPGGEYNEQFF. Written as DNA, the CDR3 is TGTGCCAGCAGCACGCCGGGGGGCGAGTACAATGAGCAGTTCTTC.

The chain combines TRBV6-6 with TRBJ1-1; D is unclear. The V end was cut by 2 bases, the J end by 4 bases, with 2 bases between. Per the germline V gene, CDR1 is MNHNY and CDR2 is SVGAGI (reference sequence). The CDR3 contains 11 residues. CDR3 sequence reads: CASSYGTEAFF. In DNA form, the CDR3 reads TGTGCCAGCAGTTACGGCACTGAAGCTTTCTTT.

With regard to this clone: At one of its ends the junction is not consistent with the germline gene, which may arise from a read error. This chain uses TRBV6-6 with TRBJ1-1; no definite D call. CDR1 is MNHNY, CDR2 SVGAGI, per germline (reference sequence). The CDR3 spans 13 residues. CDR3 amino acids: CASSNSGGLEAFF. The CDR3 DNA follows: TGTGCCAGCAGTAACTCTGGAGGCCTTGAAGCTTTCTTT.

The chain has TRBV5-1 and TRBJ2-7; 12 nucleotides line up with TRBD2. The junction had 5 bases not matched to a gene; V was cut back by 0 bases and J by 1 base. The CDR3 is 17 amino acids. The germline gives CDR1 SGHRS, CDR2 YFSETQ. CDR3 amino acids: CASSLGGLAGFSYEQYF. The DNA for the CDR3 is TGCGCCAGCAGCTTGGGGGGACTAGCGGGCTTTTCCTACGAGCAGTACTTC.

J is TRBJ1-2 and V is TRBV28; 8 positions match TRBD1. Germline V gives CDR1 MDHEN, CDR2 SYDVKM. J gave up 2 bases and V 5 bases, and 7 bases lay outside the gene matches. This CDR3 is built from 15 residues. The CDR3 sequence is CASSLTGGQNYGYTF. In DNA form, the CDR3 reads TGTGCCAGCAGTCTCACAGGGGGGCAAAACTATGGCTACACCTTC.

A few counts support this clone. The chain couples TRBV4-3 to TRBJ1-1; no clear D gene. CDR1 is LGHNA, CDR2 YSLEER, per germline. V gave up 5 bases and J gave up 0 bases, with 7 bases separating them. The CDR3 has 13 residues. The CDR3 sequence: CASSEGVNTEAFF. The CDR3 coding sequence is TGCGCCAGCAGCGAAGGCGTGAACACTGAAGCTTTCTTT.

The chain combines TRBV18 with TRBJ1-5, with 8 bases matching TRBD1. CDR3 length: 15 residues. Trimming cost V 4 bases and J 4 bases; bases outside gene matches: 6. Germline V gives CDR1 KGHSH, CDR2 LQKENI. The CDR3 here is CASSQDRDRNQPQHF. For the CDR3, the DNA is TGTGCCAGCTCACAAGACCGGGACAGGAATCAGCCCCAGCATTTT.

This chain links TRBV6-5 with TRBJ2-3, with D uncertain. The germline V and J ends were trimmed by 5 bases and 0 bases, with 9 bases remaining between them. Germline lookup yields CDR1 MNHEY and CDR2 SVGAGI. The CDR3 consists of 14 residues. In DNA, the CDR3 is TGTGCCAGCAGTGATATACAGAGCACAGATACGCAGTATTTT. Translated, it gives CASSDIQSTDTQYF.

The chain joins TRBV21-1 to TRBJ2-7; TRBD1 is the table's D call and was not checked against the DNA. TRBV21-1 is reported as a pseudogene. There are 16 residues in the CDR3. DNA for the CDR3: TGTGCCAGCAGCAAAGTGCCGGGACAGCCCTCCTACGAGCAGTACTTC. Amino acids: CASSKVPGQPSYEQYF.

This clone was picked up a small number of times. The chain couples TRBV10-3 to TRBJ2-2, with TRBD1 matching 9 bases. The CDR3 consists of 13 residues. The germline gives CDR1 ENHRY, CDR2 SYGVKD. With V trimmed by 8 bases and J by 5 bases, 3 bases remained unmatched. The CDR3 is CAIFGQGTGELFF. CDR3 nucleotides: TGTGCCATCTTTGGACAGGGGACCGGGGAGCTGTTTTTT.

This clone was seen once. The chain uses TRBV29-1 and TRBJ1-3, with D possibly being TRBD1 (5 bases). Germline CDR1 is SQVTM and CDR2 is ANQGSEA. The CDR3 runs to 13 residues. V lost 3 bases, J lost 5 bases, and 11 bases lay in between. In DNA form, the CDR3 reads TGCAGCGTTGAGGGGGTAAAGCGAAACACCATATATTTT. This gives the protein CSVEGVKRNTIYF.

The chain carries TRBV10-3 and TRBJ2-3; D ambiguous. The V gene's germline CDR1 is ENHRY and CDR2 SYGVKD. The CDR3 contains 15 residues. V was shortened by 10 bases and J by 1 base, with 18 bases between the two germline ends. The CDR3 DNA reads as TGTGCCACCGCAGCAGGCTCCGCGGGCACAGATACGCAGTATTTT. Residues: CATAAGSAGTDTQYF.